Below, 32 T cell receptor beta chains from the same sample are listed, as sequenced in a study of identical twins. TCRdb recomputed calls from the 5' RACE reads with MiXCR, one row per CDR3 protein. The sample has about 340,000 distinct CDR3 sequences, approximately 13% seen once; the top ten hold just over 7%. The data were also submitted as part of a second study, on yellow fever vaccine responses in identical twins.

The specimen was CD8+ T cells sorted from blood. Source of these receptors: a woman younger than 35 in good health.

CDR3 DNA sequence: TGTGCCACCAGTGATTTTAGAGGAGAAGAGACCCAGTACTTC. Residues: CATSDFRGEETQYF. The chain joins TRBV24-1 to TRBJ2-5, with no clear D. Germline lookup yields CDR1 KGHDR and CDR2 SFDVKD. The CDR3 extends over 14 amino acids. V lost 1 base, J lost 3 bases, and 8 bases lay in between.

This clonotype was seen many times. This chain links TRBV29-1 with TRBJ1-1; a weak D match, TRBD1 (5 bases). Germline V gene sequence: CDR1 SQVTM, CDR2 ANQGSEA. The germline V and J ends were trimmed by 2 bases and 3 bases, with 7 bases remaining between them. This CDR3 spans 12 amino acids. The CDR3 loop reads CSVEWGYTEAFF. DNA for the CDR3: TGCAGCGTTGAATGGGGGTACACTGAAGCTTTCTTT.

V and J are TRBV20-1 and TRBJ2-3; D gene ambiguous. Germline assignment: CDR1 DFQATT and CDR2 SNEGSKA (reference sequence). CDR3 length: 16 residues. V was pared by 3 bases and J by 0 bases, with 16 bases between. The CDR3 reads CSASRWGSSSTDTQYF. In DNA, the CDR3 is TGCAGTGCTAGTCGGTGGGGATCATCTAGCACAGATACGCAGTATTTT.

V and J are TRBV29-1 and TRBJ2-1; 8 bases agree with TRBD2. J lost 4 bases, V lost 3 bases, and 2 bases had no gene match. Looked up from germline, CDR1 is SQVTM and CDR2 is ANQGSEA. The CDR3 is made up of 13 amino acids. CDR3 in amino acids: CSVDSGSYNEQFF. The CDR3 nucleotides read TGCAGCGTTGACAGCGGGAGTTACAATGAGCAGTTCTTC.

The gene calls are TRBV5-1 and TRBJ2-1, with D perhaps matching TRBD2 (5 bases). The CDR3 is 16 amino acids. The germline V gene has CDR1 SGHRS and CDR2 YFSETQ. The ends were cut back, 5 bases at V and 2 bases at J, with 17 bases in the middle. The CDR3 region is CASRWSGPTAYNEQFF. In nucleotides, the CDR3 is TGCGCCAGCAGATGGAGCGGTCCCACCGCCTACAATGAGCAGTTCTTC.

This clonotype was picked up a small number of times. This chain connects TRBV6-5 to TRBJ1-1; tentative D call: TRBD1 (5 bases). Germline values: CDR1 MNHEY, CDR2 SVGAGI. V lost 2 bases and J 0 bases, leaving 13 bases between the germline ends. This CDR3 region has 16 residues. This chain's CDR3 is CASSYRPGHMNTEAFF. Here the CDR3 DNA reads TGTGCCAGCAGTTACCGGCCTGGACATATGAACACTGAAGCTTTCTTT.

The chain couples TRBV5-1 to TRBJ2-3; D not resolved. The V and J ends lost 4 bases and 5 bases respectively, with 17 bases between them. This CDR3 comprises 15 residues. Germline CDR1 SGHRS, CDR2 YFSETQ. CDR3 in DNA: TGCGCCAGCAGCCCCTACTCGGCAGGTCAAGATACGCAGTATTTT. It translates to CASSPYSAGQDTQYF.

This clonotype was found a few times. The chain is built from TRBV4-1 and TRBJ2-7; weak D call: TRBD2 (6 bases). Germline values: CDR1 MGHRA, CDR2 YSYEKL. The CDR3 runs to 16 residues. The V gene lost 3 bases and the J gene lost 0 bases, with 15 bases spanning the gap. CDR3 nucleotide sequence: TGCGCCAGCAGCCAGTGGGATGGAGGGAGCTCCTACGAGCAGTACTTC. This sequence encodes CASSQWDGGSSYEQYF.

This chain uses TRBV7-9 with TRBJ2-3; TRBD1 matches at 7 bases. J gave up 6 bases and V 4 bases, and 7 bases lay outside the gene matches. The CDR3 consists of 14 residues. Per germline, CDR1 SEHNR and CDR2 FQNEAQ (reference sequence). The CDR3: CASSSEGGADTQYF. In nucleotides, the CDR3 is TGTGCCAGCAGCTCTGAAGGGGGCGCGGATACGCAGTATTTT. Supplemented by reference TRBV7-9 and TRBJ2-3, the full variable domain reads DTGVSQNPRHKITKRGQNVTFRCDPISEHNRLYWYRQTLGQGPEFLTYFQNEAQLEKSRLLSDRFSAERPKGSFSTLEIQRTEQGDSAMYLCASSSEGGADTQYFGPGTRLTVL.

The chain is built from TRBV27 and TRBJ1-2, with D maybe TRBD1 (5 bases). V shed 5 bases and J shed 0 bases, with 13 bases lying between them. CDR1 and CDR2 from the germline V gene are MNHEY and SMNVEV (reference sequence). The CDR3 totals 15 residues. CDR3 region: CASSPLDSPNYGYTF. For the CDR3, the DNA is TGTGCCAGCAGTCCCCTAGACAGCCCTAACTATGGCTACACCTTC.

There are a few counts of this clonotype. Written as DNA, the CDR3 is TGTGCCAGCAGCGTAAACCCATTAACAACCACAGGAGGTAACGCCTACGAGCAGTACTTC. Translation gives CASSVNPLTTTGGNAYEQYF. The chain joins TRBV9 to TRBJ2-7; D could derive from TRBD1 or TRBD2 (5 bases each). Trimming stripped 1 base from V and 2 bases from J, with 28 bases between. This CDR3 has 20 residues. CDR1 and CDR2 from the germline V gene are SGDLS and YYNGEE.

The chain employs TRBV10-1 and TRBJ2-1; TRBD2 is a possible D gene (5 bases). This CDR3 has 17 amino acids. The V gene's germline CDR1 is WNHNN and CDR2 SYGVQD (reference sequence). Trimming left V 5 bases short and J 5 bases short, with 22 bases between. The CDR3 DNA reads TGCGCCAGCAGTCCGGACCCCTTGACTACCTTAAACAATGAGCAGTTCTTC. Its protein product is CASSPDPLTTLNNEQFF.

This clonotype was detected ten times or more. The V gene is TRBV24-1, the J gene TRBJ1-1; D may be TRBD1 (5 bases). The CDR3 sequence is 17 residues long. Trimming took off 3 bases at V and 1 base at J, with 17 bases between the two ends. Per germline, CDR1 KGHDR and CDR2 SFDVKD. CDR3 DNA sequence: TGTGCCACCAGTGATCACCCGGCTGGGACGGAGAACACTGAAGCTTTCTTT. This sequence encodes CATSDHPAGTENTEAFF.

Many counts were recorded for this clonotype. V is TRBV12-3 or TRBV12-4 and J is TRBJ2-5; 12 nucleotides line up with TRBD2. The CDR3 consists of 15 residues. With 5 bases clipped from V and 5 bases from J, the junction kept 6 bases outside the gene matches. This CDR3 reads CASSVTSGSWETQYF. CDR3 coding DNA: TGTGCCAGCAGTGTGACTAGCGGGAGTTGGGAGACCCAGTACTTC.

This clonotype occurred a few times. The chain couples TRBV10-3 to TRBJ2-3; possibly TRBD1 or TRBD2 for D (5 bases each). Trimming pared 6 bases from V and 6 bases from J, leaving 10 bases between. Germline values: CDR1 ENHRY, CDR2 SYGVKD. The length of the CDR3 is 12 residues. The CDR3 DNA follows: TGTGCCATCAGAGGGGAGAGGGATACGCAGTATTTT. Residues: CAIRGERDTQYF.

CDR3 amino acids: CSVEGHTSGPYNEQFF. The CDR3 DNA sequence: TGCAGCGTTGAGGGCCACACTAGCGGACCCTACAATGAGCAGTTCTTC. This chain links TRBV29-1 with TRBJ2-1, with TRBD2 matching 8 bases. Trimming removed 3 bases from V and 2 bases from J; junction bases left unmatched: 9. Germline V lookup: CDR1 SQVTM, CDR2 ANQGSEA. The CDR3 totals 16 residues.

This clonotype has ten or more counts. This chain uses TRBV5-1 with TRBJ2-7, with TRBD1 matching over 7 bases. CDR1 and CDR2 (germline): SGHRS, YFSETQ. This CDR3 has 14 amino acids. Germline trimming cut 3 bases from V and 2 bases from J; bases unmatched to any gene: 5. CDR3 protein: CASSWGTATYEQYF. The CDR3 nucleotides read TGCGCCAGCAGCTGGGGGACAGCTACCTACGAGCAGTACTTC.

This chain joins TRBV7-9 and TRBJ2-3; a weak D match, TRBD2 (6 bases). Germline loops: CDR1 SEHNR, CDR2 FQNEAQ (reference sequence). V was cut by 2 bases and J by 1 base, with 13 bases left in between. The CDR3 covers 16 residues. The CDR3 is CASSLIGSGGTDTQYF. The DNA for the CDR3 is TGTGCCAGCAGCTTAATCGGGAGTGGCGGCACAGATACGCAGTATTTT.

The gene calls are TRBV7-3 and TRBJ2-1, with TRBD2 matching 10 bases. The CDR3 is 15 residues long. With V trimmed by 5 bases and J by 6 bases, 7 bases remained unmatched. CDR1 and CDR2 (germline): SGHTA, FQGTGA. CDR3 sequence (DNA): TGTGCCAGCAGCCCTACTAGCGGGACTAGCAATGAGCAGTTCTTC. Protein sequence: CASSPTSGTSNEQFF.

The CDR3 here is CSVEDLLGAGELFF. CDR3 bases: TGCAGCGTTGAAGATCTGTTGGGGGCCGGGGAGCTGTTTTTT. The chain couples TRBV29-1 to TRBJ2-2; the D call may be TRBD1 or TRBD2 (5 bases each). This CDR3 spans 14 amino acids. V shed 0 bases and J shed 6 bases, with 11 bases lying between them. Per the germline V gene, CDR1 is SQVTM and CDR2 is ANQGSEA.

This clonotype showed up just a few times. The rearrangement links TRBV15 to TRBJ2-7, with D perhaps matching TRBD2 (6 bases). Germline V gene sequence: CDR1 LNHNV, CDR2 YYDKDF (reference sequence). CDR3 size: 15 residues. The V end was cut by 3 bases, the J end by 5 bases, with 17 bases between. CDR3 DNA sequence: TGTGCCACCAGCAGCGACCTGGGGGGTTACAACGAGCAGTACTTC. Its protein is CATSSDLGGYNEQYF.

The rearrangement links TRBV27 to TRBJ2-7; D gene ambiguous. The germline gives CDR1 MNHEY, CDR2 SMNVEV (reference sequence). This CDR3 comprises 13 residues. Trimming removed 5 bases from V and 0 bases from J, with 8 bases in between. CDR3 bases: TGTGCCAGCAGTCAAACTCGCTCCTACGAGCAGTACTTC. This codes for CASSQTRSYEQYF.

This clonotype showed up just a few times. The chain joins TRBV12-3 or TRBV12-4 to TRBJ2-1; D is unclear. V was shortened by 8 bases and J by 9 bases, with 17 bases between the two germline ends. There are 13 residues in the CDR3. In DNA, the CDR3 is TGTGCCAGCCTCCATAGCCTCCCAGCTGAGCAGTTCTTC. Translation gives CASLHSLPAEQFF.

This clonotype was seen more than once but under ten times. This chain connects TRBV28 to TRBJ2-7; no reliable D call. The CDR3 contains 15 residues. In germline, CDR1 is MDHEN, CDR2 SYDVKM. Trimming cost V 3 bases and J 0 bases, with 12 bases left between them. Here the CDR3 reads CASSFLGFLSYEQYF. CDR3 bases: TGTGCCAGCAGTTTCTTGGGCTTTCTCTCCTACGAGCAGTACTTC.

This chain connects TRBV7-9 to TRBJ2-1, with a possible D match to TRBD1 (5 bases). Germline values: CDR1 SEHNR, CDR2 FQNEAQ (reference sequence). The CDR3 contains 14 residues. V lost 3 bases and J 5 bases, leaving 11 bases between the germline ends. This chain's CDR3 is CASSFFDRNNEQFF. The DNA of the CDR3 is TGTGCCAGCAGCTTTTTCGACAGAAACAATGAGCAGTTCTTC.

This clonotype was counted only a few times. J is TRBJ2-7 and V is TRBV18; D might be TRBD2 (6 bases). The CDR3 length is 16 residues. The ends were cut back, 5 bases at V and 3 bases at J, with 20 bases in the middle. CDR1 and CDR2 (germline): KGHSH, LQKENI. The CDR3 spells CASSGDLGSGDYEQYV. In DNA form, the CDR3 reads TGTGCCAGCTCAGGCGATCTGGGGTCGGGGGACTACGAGCAGTACGTC.

This chain uses TRBV27 with TRBJ2-7; perhaps TRBD1 as D (6 bases). V was shortened by 5 bases and J by 0 bases, with 11 bases between the two germline ends. The CDR3 runs to 14 residues. CDR1 is MNHEY and CDR2 is SMNVEV in the germline V gene (reference sequence). The CDR3 nucleotides are TGTGCCAGCAGTCGAGGACAGTACTCCTACGAGCAGTACTTC. It yields the protein CASSRGQYSYEQYF.

The V gene is TRBV5-5, the J gene TRBJ2-5; 8 bases map to TRBD1. Germline CDR1 is SGHKS and CDR2 is YYEKEE (reference sequence). V dropped 6 bases and J dropped 5; count of bases not matched to a gene: 6. This CDR3 region has 13 residues. The chain's CDR3 is CASTDRGVETQYF. CDR3 bases: TGTGCCAGCACCGACAGGGGCGTTGAGACCCAGTACTTC.

This clonotype has more than one count but fewer than ten. V is TRBV27 and J is TRBJ2-2, with D maybe TRBD1 (6 bases). The V and J ends lost 5 bases and 4 bases respectively, with 11 bases between them. The CDR3 spans 14 residues. Germline CDR1 is MNHEY and CDR2 is SMNVEV (reference sequence). The DNA of the CDR3 is TGTGCCAGCAGTACTTACAGGGCCACCGGGGAGCTGTTTTTT. Translating gives CASSTYRATGELFF.

This clonotype was recorded a few times. The V call is TRBV18, the J call TRBJ2-4; 7 bases line up with TRBD1. The germline V gene has CDR1 KGHSH and CDR2 LQKENI. This CDR3 has 18 amino acids. J lost 0 bases, V lost 2 bases, and 10 bases had no gene match. The DNA for the CDR3 is TGTGCCAGCTCACCATGGGACAGCTCGAGGGGAGCCAAAAACATTCAGTACTTC. It specifies CASSPWDSSRGAKNIQYF.

V usage is TRBV27 and J usage is TRBJ1-2, with D unclear. Per germline, CDR1 MNHEY and CDR2 SMNVEV (reference sequence). Deletions cut 7 bases from V and 8 bases from J, with 11 bases between. This CDR3 has 11 amino acids. The DNA of the CDR3 is TGTGCCAGCATATCCTCTAGGGGCTACACCTTC. It encodes CASISSRGYTF.

The chain links TRBV2 to TRBJ2-5; 10 bases match TRBD2. The CDR3 contains 17 residues. Unmatched junction bases numbered 9, after V lost 0 bases and J lost 5 bases. In germline, CDR1 is SNHLY, CDR2 FYNNEI. The CDR3 is CASSEALQRGGLETQYF. The CDR3 nucleotides are TGTGCCAGCAGTGAAGCGCTACAGCGGGGGGGCTTGGAGACCCAGTACTTC.